This TCR beta chain stems from a study of T cell responses to AZD1222 COVID-19 vaccine. Note on this clone: The antigen remains undetermined.

The protocol was immunoSEQ multiplex PCR, while the TCRdb copy is restricted to in-frame clones and leaves out a portion. The data show just over 65,000 clones, less than 90% seen once. The study's findings and limits: Spike regions recognized by vaccine-associated CD4 TCRs spanned the protein, led by 160-218 and 743-854. Nearly half of spike-specific TCRs reportedly target variant regions that are unmutated in the B.1.351 and B.1.1.7 variants. Seropositive at baseline were only a handful of AZD1222 recipients.

Germline V gene data show CDR1 as SGHTA and CDR2 as FQGNSA. V was pared by 3 bases and J by 5 bases, with 11 bases between. The length of the CDR3 is 14 residues. The V and J genes are TRBV7-2 and TRBJ1-3; D is unclear. The clonotype was recovered from an adult in good health. Sample: peripheral blood, taken on day 0 of AZD1222 vaccination. CDR3 DNA: TGTGCCAGCAGCTTTACCAGCCTGCGAAACACCATATATTTT. This codes for CASSFTSLRNTIYF.